These T cell receptor beta chains were read from a single sample in a study of breast tumors, draining lymph nodes, adjacent tissues. MiXCR, run by TCRdb on the multiplex PCR reads, gives a single entry per CDR3 protein. The sample records tens of thousands of distinct CDR3 sequences, around 20% being singletons. Sequencing input: axillary lymph node tissue. Receptor source: a female donor with breast cancer. Some clones in this sample may be carry-over from other donors' samples. The conserved cysteine and the conserved F or W are not part of the CDR3 here.

j_call: TRBJ2-3
v_call: TRBV19
cdr3_aa: ASSNGLAGGDTQY

j_call: TRBJ2-7
v_call: TRBV28
cdr3_aa: ASSYPGSSNEQY

j_call: TRBJ2-2
v_call: TRBV19
cdr3_aa: ASSISGGTGELF

j_call: TRBJ2-3
v_call: TRBV29-1
cdr3_aa: SVSTGLTDTQY

j_call: TRBJ2-1
v_call: TRBV9
cdr3_aa: ASSLHPDRVAEQF

j_call: TRBJ2-1
v_call: TRBV28
cdr3_aa: ASSRGQGATNEQF

j_call: TRBJ2-5
v_call: TRBV9
cdr3_aa: ASSLAGRRGTQY

j_call: TRBJ2-7
v_call: TRBV11-2
cdr3_aa: ASGFSMQGSSYEQY

j_call: TRBJ2-7
v_call: TRBV11-3
cdr3_aa: ASSLGSGSEQY

j_call: TRBJ2-1
v_call: TRBV5-1
cdr3_aa: ASSQGLTTYNEQF

j_call: TRBJ2-5
v_call: TRBV10-3
cdr3_aa: AISGGESKY

j_call: TRBJ2-5
v_call: TRBV6-5
cdr3_aa: ASSPHSQGTQY

j_call: TRBJ1-2
v_call: TRBV28
cdr3_aa: ASSWGRGNYGYT

j_call: TRBJ2-3
v_call: TRBV6-2/TRBV6-3
cdr3_aa: ASSYRWRDDRTDTQY

j_call: TRBJ2-1
v_call: TRBV3-1
cdr3_aa: ASSYTNEQF

j_call: TRBJ2-5
v_call: TRBV20-1
cdr3_aa: SARGQGWETQY

j_call: TRBJ1-2
v_call: TRBV29-1
cdr3_aa: SGWGANGYT

j_call: TRBJ2-4
v_call: TRBV13
cdr3_aa: ASSSSTTAKNIQY

j_call: TRBJ2-7
v_call: TRBV19
cdr3_aa: ASSTHGLAGDEQY

j_call: TRBJ2-5
v_call: TRBV19
cdr3_aa: ASSIAATMETQY

j_call: TRBJ2-7
v_call: TRBV2
cdr3_aa: ASSGGLSYEQY

j_call: TRBJ2-1
v_call: TRBV5-1
cdr3_aa: ASSSGTYRRDNEQF

j_call: TRBJ2-5
v_call: TRBV15
cdr3_aa: ATSRDWGQGRGETQY

j_call: TRBJ2-6
v_call: TRBV12-5
cdr3_aa: ASGLPSSGANVLT

j_call: TRBJ1-6
v_call: TRBV20-1
cdr3_aa: SADYRRGSNSPLL

j_call: TRBJ2-5
v_call: TRBV20-1
cdr3_aa: SASAGEETQY

j_call: TRBJ2-2
v_call: TRBV28
cdr3_aa: ASSPLGGGNTGELF

j_call: TRBJ1-1
v_call: TRBV11-2
cdr3_aa: ASSLTEGPGTEAF

j_call: TRBJ2-7
v_call: TRBV6-4
cdr3_aa: ASSPTLAGGEQY

j_call: TRBJ1-2
v_call: TRBV28
cdr3_aa: ASSLQEYGYT

j_call: TRBJ2-1
v_call: TRBV20-1
cdr3_aa: SARHQREGSSSGAYNGQF

j_call: TRBJ1-1
v_call: TRBV7-2
cdr3_aa: ASSDRRQGNTEAF

j_call: TRBJ1-6
v_call: TRBV4-2
cdr3_aa: ASSQETGGYSPLH

j_call: TRBJ2-4
v_call: TRBV6-2/TRBV6-3
cdr3_aa: ASSPGGLAANIQY

j_call: TRBJ2-4
v_call: TRBV15
cdr3_aa: ATSRADSGLAKNIQY

j_call: TRBJ2-5
v_call: TRBV5-4
cdr3_aa: ASSTGLNVVETQY

j_call: TRBJ2-2
v_call: TRBV11-3
cdr3_aa: ASRVAGGLDTGELF

j_call: TRBJ2-5
v_call: TRBV10-3
cdr3_aa: AIRPGLAGVGETQY

j_call: TRBJ1-2
v_call: TRBV6-1
cdr3_aa: ASSESEGGFYGYT

j_call: TRBJ2-7
v_call: TRBV5-1
cdr3_aa: ASSVRGTGGQVKYEQY

j_call: TRBJ1-2
v_call: TRBV28
cdr3_aa: ASSFRGVGGYT

j_call: TRBJ2-3
v_call: TRBV10-2
cdr3_aa: ASRRGQGTDTQY

j_call: TRBJ2-2
v_call: TRBV7-3
cdr3_aa: ASSSGQGNTGELF

j_call: TRBJ2-5
v_call: TRBV20-1
cdr3_aa: SARETSGGTQY

j_call: TRBJ1-6
v_call: TRBV12-3/TRBV12-4
cdr3_aa: ASSRTAYNSPLH

j_call: TRBJ2-6
v_call: TRBV6-1
cdr3_aa: ASSPQGVGANVLT

j_call: TRBJ2-7
v_call: TRBV6-5
cdr3_aa: ATARDSGRAYEQY

j_call: TRBJ2-7
v_call: TRBV6-6
cdr3_aa: ASSKGIGQQYEQY

j_call: TRBJ2-3
v_call: TRBV6-1
cdr3_aa: ASSEAGLAVSTDTQY

j_call: TRBJ2-1
v_call: TRBV7-2
cdr3_aa: ASRTGQGDNEQF

j_call: TRBJ2-3
v_call: TRBV3-2
cdr3_aa: ASSQAGAGGDTQY

j_call: TRBJ2-2
v_call: TRBV2
cdr3_aa: ASRVLGYSGRATGELF